Listed here are 8 T cell receptor beta chains from one sample, sequenced in a study of T-cell memory formation after mild COVID-19. TCRdb independently ran MiXCR on the 5' RACE reads; one entry per CDR3 protein. This table holds hundreds of thousands of distinct CDR3 sequences, 20% to 25% found once. Sequencing input: PBMCs or a T cell subset sorted from them (not recorded which). Source of these receptors: an adult woman who had mild COVID-19 (a few samples of this study predate the infection). Cell type and time point are not known.

This clonotype has only a few counts. The chain combines TRBV15 with TRBJ1-2; D possibly corresponds to TRBD1 (6 bases). Germline V gene sequence: CDR1 LNHNV, CDR2 YYDKDF (reference sequence). Between the trimmed V and J ends, which lost 3 bases and 4 bases, there was a span of 24 bases. The CDR3 covers 18 residues. CDR3 region: CATSRAPLTGADGYGYTF. The CDR3 nucleotides read TGTGCCACCAGCAGGGCGCCTCTTACGGGGGCCGATGGCTATGGCTACACCTTC.

This clonotype was picked up a small number of times. The chain has TRBV12-3 or TRBV12-4 and TRBJ2-7, with TRBD2 identical over 12 bases. This CDR3 region has 15 residues. Trimming cost V 6 bases and J 4 bases; bases outside gene matches: 7. As DNA, the CDR3 is TGTGCCAGCAGCGCGCTAGCGGGAGGGGTGTACGAGCAGTACTTC. Its protein product is CASSALAGGVYEQYF.

This rearrangement joins TRBV20-1 to TRBJ2-2; 7 positions agree with TRBD1. The V and J ends lost 4 bases and 2 bases, in that order; junction bases with no gene match: 4. The CDR3 sequence is 14 residues long. CDR1 and CDR2 from the germline V gene are DFQATT and SNEGSKA (reference sequence). The CDR3 reads CSAKGAKNTGELFF. The DNA for the CDR3 is TGCAGTGCTAAGGGGGCCAAAAACACCGGGGAGCTGTTTTTT.

This clonotype was observed a few times. This sequence joins TRBV5-1 and TRBJ1-1; no definite D call. The germline gives CDR1 SGHRS, CDR2 YFSETQ. There are 14 residues in the CDR3. Trimming cost V 2 bases and J 1 base, with 9 bases left between them. For the CDR3, the DNA is TGCGCCAGCAGCTTTGGGCGATCGAACACTGAAGCTTTCTTT. Protein product: CASSFGRSNTEAFF.

The chain recombines TRBV9 with TRBJ1-1; 8 positions match TRBD1. This CDR3 region has 15 residues. Germline V gene sequence: CDR1 SGDLS, CDR2 YYNGEE. Trimming cost V 1 base and J 4 bases; bases outside gene matches: 6. The DNA for the CDR3 is TGTGCCAGCAGCGTACCCCCTGACAGGGGCACTGAAGCTTTCTTT. Amino acid sequence: CASSVPPDRGTEAFF.

The table lists this clonotype with a few counts. V gene TRBV11-2 combines with J gene TRBJ2-1, with TRBD2 matching 8 bases. Germline V CDR1 and CDR2: SGHAT, FQNNGV. This CDR3 comprises 15 residues. The V and J ends lost 7 bases and 4 bases, in that order; junction bases with no gene match: 9. CDR3 sequence: CASTRGSGGYNEQFF. The CDR3 DNA follows: TGTGCCAGCACCCGGGGGAGCGGGGGATACAATGAGCAGTTCTTC.

This clonotype showed up just a few times. The chain links TRBV12-3 or TRBV12-4 to TRBJ1-2; D is unresolved. The length of the CDR3 is 13 residues. V was cut by 0 bases and J by 2 bases, with 4 bases left in between. The CDR3 nucleotides read TGTGCCAGCAGTTTAGCGGTCAACTATGGCTACACCTTC. This codes for CASSLAVNYGYTF.

V gene TRBV7-2 combines with J gene TRBJ1-2; tentative D call: TRBD1 (6 bases). The CDR3 contains 14 residues. The germline V gene has CDR1 SGHTA and CDR2 FQGNSA. V lost 4 bases and J lost 5, with 14 bases in between. The CDR3 nucleotides read TGTGCCAGCAGCTCCCTCGGGGGCTGGTATGGCTACACCTTC. Translation: CASSSLGGWYGYTF.